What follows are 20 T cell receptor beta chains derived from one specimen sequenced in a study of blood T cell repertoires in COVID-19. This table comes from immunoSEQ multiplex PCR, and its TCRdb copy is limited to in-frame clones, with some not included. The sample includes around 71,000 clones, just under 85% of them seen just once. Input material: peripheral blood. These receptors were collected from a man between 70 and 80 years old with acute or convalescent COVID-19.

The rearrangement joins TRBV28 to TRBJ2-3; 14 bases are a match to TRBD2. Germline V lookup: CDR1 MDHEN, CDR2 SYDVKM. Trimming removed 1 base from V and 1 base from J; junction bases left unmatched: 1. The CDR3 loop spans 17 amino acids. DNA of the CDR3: TGTGCCAGCAGTTTATCGGGACTAGCGGGAGGCACAGATACGCAGTATTTT. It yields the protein CASSLSGLAGGTDTQYF.

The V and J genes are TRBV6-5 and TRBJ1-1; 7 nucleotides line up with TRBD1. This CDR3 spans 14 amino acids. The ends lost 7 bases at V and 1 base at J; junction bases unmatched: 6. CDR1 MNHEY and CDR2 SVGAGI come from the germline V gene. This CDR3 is CASNRQGANTEAFF. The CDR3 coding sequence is TGTGCCAGCAACCGACAGGGAGCGAACACTGAAGCTTTCTTT.

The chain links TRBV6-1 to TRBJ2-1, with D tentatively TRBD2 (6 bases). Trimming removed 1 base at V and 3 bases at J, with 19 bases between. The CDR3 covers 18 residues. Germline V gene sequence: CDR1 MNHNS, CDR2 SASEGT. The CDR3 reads CASSEDLRSGGIYNEQFF. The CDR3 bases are TGTGCCAGCAGTGAAGACCTCCGTAGCGGCGGTATCTACAATGAGCAGTTCTTC.

DNA for the CDR3: TGCGCCAGCAGCTTGATACAGAGCACAGATACGCAGTATTTT. Residues: CASSLIQSTDTQYF. V and J are TRBV5-1 and TRBJ2-3; no definite D call. The CDR3 runs 14 residues. V dropped 1 base and J dropped 0 bases, with 6 bases sitting between them. The germline V gene encodes CDR1 SGHRS and CDR2 YFSETQ.

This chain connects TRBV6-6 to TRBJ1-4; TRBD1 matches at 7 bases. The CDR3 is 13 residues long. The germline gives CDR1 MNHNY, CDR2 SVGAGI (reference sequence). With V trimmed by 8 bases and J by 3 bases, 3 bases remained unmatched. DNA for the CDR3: TGTGCCAGCCGGACAGGCTCTAATGAAAAACTGTTTTTT. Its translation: CASRTGSNEKLFF.

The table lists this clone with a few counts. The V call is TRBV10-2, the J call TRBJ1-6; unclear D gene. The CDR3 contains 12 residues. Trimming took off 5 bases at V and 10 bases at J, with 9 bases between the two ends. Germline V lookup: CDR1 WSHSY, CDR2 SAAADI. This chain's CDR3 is CASSLQNSPLHF. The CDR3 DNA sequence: TGCGCCAGCAGTCTACAGAACTCACCCCTCCACTTT.

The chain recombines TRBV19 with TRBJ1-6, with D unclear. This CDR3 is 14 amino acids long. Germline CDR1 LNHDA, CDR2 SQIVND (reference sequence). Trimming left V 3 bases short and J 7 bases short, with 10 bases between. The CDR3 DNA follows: TGTGCCAGTAGTATTATGATGGGCAATTCACCCCTCCACTTT. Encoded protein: CASSIMMGNSPLHF.

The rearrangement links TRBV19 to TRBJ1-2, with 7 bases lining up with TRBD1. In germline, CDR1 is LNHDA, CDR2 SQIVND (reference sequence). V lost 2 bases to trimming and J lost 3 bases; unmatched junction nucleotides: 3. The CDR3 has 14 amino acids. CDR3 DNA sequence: TGTGCCAGTAGTATATTCGGGACAGACTATGGCTACACCTTC. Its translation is CASSIFGTDYGYTF.

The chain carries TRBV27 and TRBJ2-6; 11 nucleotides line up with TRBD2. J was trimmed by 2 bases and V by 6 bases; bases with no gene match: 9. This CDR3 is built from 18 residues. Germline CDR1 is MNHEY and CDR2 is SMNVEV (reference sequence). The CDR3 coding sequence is TGTGCCAGCAGCCGCCAACTAGCGGGAGTGGCTGGGGCCAACGTCCTGACTTTC. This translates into CASSRQLAGVAGANVLTF.

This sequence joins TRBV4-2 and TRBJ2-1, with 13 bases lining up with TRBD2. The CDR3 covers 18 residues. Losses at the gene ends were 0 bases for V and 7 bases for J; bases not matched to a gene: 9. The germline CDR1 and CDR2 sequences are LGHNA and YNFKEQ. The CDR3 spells CASSQDPGTSGMRNEQFF. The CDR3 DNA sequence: TGTGCCAGCAGCCAAGATCCCGGGACTAGCGGGATGAGGAATGAGCAGTTCTTC.

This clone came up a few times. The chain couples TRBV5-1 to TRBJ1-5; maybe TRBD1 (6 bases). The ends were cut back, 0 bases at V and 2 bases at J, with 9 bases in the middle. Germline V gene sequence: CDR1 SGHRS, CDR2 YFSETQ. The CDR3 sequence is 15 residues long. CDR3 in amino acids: CASSLVAGGNQPQHF. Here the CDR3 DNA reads TGCGCCAGCAGCTTGGTAGCAGGGGGCAATCAGCCCCAGCATTTT.

The CDR3 DNA reads as TGTGCCAGCGGACCGTACAGGGTAGGGGATGAAAAACTGTTTTTT. Protein sequence: CASGPYRVGDEKLFF. The rearrangement joins TRBV6-5 to TRBJ1-4, with a tentative D call TRBD1 (6 bases). In germline, CDR1 is MNHEY, CDR2 SVGAGI. The CDR3 extends over 15 amino acids. Trimming stripped 8 bases from V and 6 bases from J, with 19 bases between.

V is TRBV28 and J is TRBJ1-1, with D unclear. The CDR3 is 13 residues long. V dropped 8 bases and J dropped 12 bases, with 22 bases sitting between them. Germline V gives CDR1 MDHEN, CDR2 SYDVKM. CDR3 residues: CASEQAQNDETFF. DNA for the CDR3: TGTGCCAGCGAGCAGGCCCAAAACGACGAGACTTTCTTT.

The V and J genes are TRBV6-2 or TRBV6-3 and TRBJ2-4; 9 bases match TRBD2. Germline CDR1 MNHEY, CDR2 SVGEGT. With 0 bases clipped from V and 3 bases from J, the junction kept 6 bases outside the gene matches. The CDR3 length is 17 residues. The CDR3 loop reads CASSYSTSGYGKNIQYF. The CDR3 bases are TGTGCCAGCAGTTACTCAACTAGCGGGTATGGCAAAAACATTCAGTACTTC.

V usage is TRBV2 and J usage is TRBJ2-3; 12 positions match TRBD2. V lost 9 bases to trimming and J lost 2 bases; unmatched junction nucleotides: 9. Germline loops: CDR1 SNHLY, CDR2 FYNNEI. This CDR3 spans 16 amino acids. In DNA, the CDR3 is TGTGCCAGTCGTAGGACTAGCGGGAAGATCACAGATACGCAGTATTTT. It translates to CASRRTSGKITDTQYF.

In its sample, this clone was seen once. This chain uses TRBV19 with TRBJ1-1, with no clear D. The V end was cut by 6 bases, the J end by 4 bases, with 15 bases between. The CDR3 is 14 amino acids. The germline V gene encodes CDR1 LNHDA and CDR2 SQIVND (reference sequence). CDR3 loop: CASSPVGGPTEAFF. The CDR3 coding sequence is TGTGCCAGTAGCCCCGTCGGCGGCCCCACTGAAGCTTTCTTT.

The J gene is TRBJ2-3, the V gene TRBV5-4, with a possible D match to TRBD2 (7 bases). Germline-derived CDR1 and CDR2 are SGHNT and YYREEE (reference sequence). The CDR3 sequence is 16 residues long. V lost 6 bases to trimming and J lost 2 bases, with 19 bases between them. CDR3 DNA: TGTGCCAGCACCTCGGGGGCTAGCGGACCCACAGATACGCAGTATTTT. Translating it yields CASTSGASGPTDTQYF.

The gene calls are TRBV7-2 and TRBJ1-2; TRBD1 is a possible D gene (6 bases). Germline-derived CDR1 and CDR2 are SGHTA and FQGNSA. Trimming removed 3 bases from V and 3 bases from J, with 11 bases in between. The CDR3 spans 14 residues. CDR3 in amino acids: CASSFPGVDYGYTF. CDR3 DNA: TGTGCCAGCAGCTTTCCAGGGGTGGACTATGGCTACACCTTC.

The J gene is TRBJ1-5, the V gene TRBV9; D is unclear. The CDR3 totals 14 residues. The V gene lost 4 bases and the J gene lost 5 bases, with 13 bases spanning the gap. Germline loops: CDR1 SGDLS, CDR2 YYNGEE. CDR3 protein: CASSQSSADQPQHF. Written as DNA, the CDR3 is TGTGCCAGCAGCCAATCCAGCGCGGATCAGCCCCAGCATTTT.

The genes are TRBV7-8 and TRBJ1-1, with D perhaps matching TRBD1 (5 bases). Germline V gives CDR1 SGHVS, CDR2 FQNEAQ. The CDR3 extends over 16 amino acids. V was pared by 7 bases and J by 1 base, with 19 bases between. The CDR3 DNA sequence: TGTGCCAGCACCCAGCCAGGGTTTGGAGAGAACACTGAAGCTTTCTTT. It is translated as CASTQPGFGENTEAFF. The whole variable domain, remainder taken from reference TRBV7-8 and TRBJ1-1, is GAGVSQSPRYKVAKRGQDVALRCDPISGHVSLFWYQQALGQGPEFLTYFQNEAQLDKSGLPSDRFFAERPEGSVSTLKIQRTQQEDSAVYLCASTQPGFGENTEAFFGQGTRLTVV.